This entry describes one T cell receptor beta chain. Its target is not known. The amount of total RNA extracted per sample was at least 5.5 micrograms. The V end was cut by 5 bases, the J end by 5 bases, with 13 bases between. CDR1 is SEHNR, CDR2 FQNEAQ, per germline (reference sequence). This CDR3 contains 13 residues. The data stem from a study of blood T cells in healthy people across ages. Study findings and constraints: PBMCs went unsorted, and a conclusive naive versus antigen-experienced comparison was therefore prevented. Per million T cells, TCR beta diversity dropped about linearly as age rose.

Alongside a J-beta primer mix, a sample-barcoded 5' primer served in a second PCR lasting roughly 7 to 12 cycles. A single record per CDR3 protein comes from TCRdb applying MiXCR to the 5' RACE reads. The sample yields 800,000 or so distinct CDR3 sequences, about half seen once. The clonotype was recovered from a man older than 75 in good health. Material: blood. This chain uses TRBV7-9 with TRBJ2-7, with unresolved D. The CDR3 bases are TGTGCCAGCAGCCGAATTGGAGTCGACGAGCAGTACTTC. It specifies CASSRIGVDEQYF.